The T cell receptor (beta chain) under discussion was sequenced for a study of CD8+ T cells in alopecia areata. Study-wide points: Lesional scalp displayed greater clonality than normal scalp, most notably in alopecia totalis/universalis. Patients displayed less clarity in TCR sharing than mice, a finding possibly related to HLA.

It was cDNA, reverse transcribed from extracted RNA, that served as the sequencing template. The repertoire was sequenced with immunoSEQ multiplex PCR; TCRdb's copy has only in-frame clones and lacks some. The table records about 120,000 clones, approximately 60% of them present only once. Note on this clone: Its antigen is as yet unknown.

Trimming left V 6 bases short and J 0 bases short, with 15 bases between. CDR3 length equals 16 residues. Germline CDR1 is SGHTA and CDR2 is FQGNSA. The specimen sequenced was CD4+ T cells sorted from blood. The chain links TRBV7-2 to TRBJ1-5, with D possibly matching TRBD1 (5 bases). This receptor was taken from a human donor in good health. CDR3: CASSPGRWVSNQPQHF. Here the CDR3 DNA reads TGTGCCAGCAGTCCGGGACGGTGGGTTAGCAATCAGCCCCAGCATTTT.